A selection of T cell receptor beta chains follows, all from one sample in a study of cytomegalovirus exposure and HLA in healthy donors. Assay used: immunoSEQ multiplex PCR; TCRdb lists only in-frame clones, some missing. The sample lists 260,000 or so clones, about 90% occurring once. The source material was PBMCs. The receptors were gathered from a woman aged 30 to 39 in good health and CMV-seronegative. Each CDR3 is given with its conserved first and last residue.

j_call v_call cdr3_aa
TRBJ2-7 TRBV19 CASSITGTGLYEQYF
TRBJ2-7 TRBV5-3 CARSLGGTGEDEQYF
TRBJ2-7 TRBV18 CASSPRDRDFEQYF
TRBJ2-7 TRBV7-2 CASSVGLAGAGEQYF
TRBJ2-1 TRBV28 CASRRTSGSLYNEQFF
TRBJ2-7 TRBV6-5 CASSYSRGEVYEQYF
TRBJ2-7 TRBV5-1 CASSLARDYEQYF
TRBJ2-3 TRBV5-6 CASSLWASGSTDTQYF
TRBJ2-7 TRBV9 CASSVSSGGEQYF
TRBJ2-7 TRBV28 CASSYPGTRVYEQYF
TRBJ1-2 TRBV14 CASSQANRPNYGYTF
TRBJ2-4 TRBV7-2 CASSLDRVIAKNIQYF
TRBJ2-7 TRBV9 CASSVGGGTYEQYF
TRBJ2-3 TRBV7-9 CASSLEQHTDTQYF
TRBJ2-7 TRBV27 CASSSRGAGSYEQYF
TRBJ2-5 TRBV5-1 CASSLGQLQETQYF
TRBJ2-5 TRBV7-7 CASSPRTGPEETQYF
TRBJ2-2 TRBV7-2 CASSLSGFAGELFF
TRBJ1-2 TRBV4-2 CASSQDRQGDGYTF
TRBJ2-2 TRBV30 CAWSALLNTGELFF
TRBJ2-1 TRBV6-5 CASRPSSYNEQFF
TRBJ1-3 TRBV5-1 CASSLATSTTSGNTIYF
TRBJ2-6 TRBV11-2 CASSLSAASGANVLTF
TRBJ1-2 TRBV19 CASHTGGGYTF
TRBJ2-7 TRBV15 CATSRDGRTRAWEQYF
TRBJ2-2 TRBV18 CASSLGQGNTGELFF
TRBJ2-1 TRBV30 CAWGRAAVPFF
TRBJ2-3 TRBV29-1 CSVAFSGSVSDTQYF
TRBJ1-5 TRBV6-4 CASSDSDSNQPQHF
TRBJ2-2 TRBV14 CASRGVPNTGELFF
TRBJ2-3 TRBV27 CASSLRAGGPDTQYF
TRBJ2-3 TRBV4-3 CASSHGSLGSDASTDTQYF
TRBJ1-4 TRBV7-9 CASSLVVGFDEKLFF
TRBJ2-1 TRBV27 CASSLNMGGNGARTTYNEQFF
TRBJ1-5 TRBV6-1 CALGGGVNQPQHF
TRBJ2-2 TRBV11-2 CASSSLRRERTGELFF
TRBJ1-1 TRBV5-4 CASSLGKGSTEAFF
TRBJ1-2 TRBV28 CASSSTSDRAGNGYTF
TRBJ2-1 TRBV10-2 CASSDSGEQFF
TRBJ2-7 TRBV27 CASKKEGGTYEQYF
TRBJ1-1 TRBV13 CASSLRQGFTEAFF
TRBJ2-7 TRBV25-1 CASSENRDPEQYF
TRBJ2-2 TRBV9 CASSSTTSGYRGGTGELFF
TRBJ2-5 TRBV27 CASSVLWDSQETQYF
TRBJ1-2 TRBV14 CASSQDTGNYGYTF
TRBJ1-2 TRBV7-2 CASSLESTTYGYTF
TRBJ1-1 TRBV11-1 CASSRGVGVGEAFF
TRBJ2-3 TRBV28 CASSALTDTQYF
TRBJ1-2 TRBV11-2 CASSSIARGYGYTF
TRBJ2-5 TRBV29-1 CSAEGRRNQETQYF
TRBJ2-1 TRBV13 CASSPRSGSNEQFF
TRBJ2-1 TRBV28 CASSPLGGRASGEQFF
TRBJ2-2 TRBV7-3 CASSSSRGDSQHSNTGELFF
TRBJ1-1 TRBV5-6 CASSLPDTEAFF
TRBJ2-3 TRBV7-2 CASSPLRGRPDTQYF
TRBJ2-3 TRBV5-3 CARSSNKDSSSTDTQYF
TRBJ1-1 TRBV2 CASRGQMNTEAFF
TRBJ2-1 TRBV29-1 CSVESSGRVGEQFF
TRBJ2-1 TRBV7-9 CASSPQGVRNNEQFF